This T cell receptor (beta chain) was sequenced during a study of cytomegalovirus exposure and HLA in healthy donors. General study results and limits: It has been reported that TCR beta sequences accurately predicted the HLA-A and HLA-B alleles of most subjects. When a later analysis compared HLA-associated TCR beta chains with equally common others, the HLA-associated chains turned out to be more clonally expanded and to have lower generation probabilities.

While unrecorded immune exposures were likely, the donors were nominally healthy when sampled. Of note for this clone: Its target is not known.

The CDR3 loop spans 13 amino acids. Germline loops: CDR1 SGDLS, CDR2 YYNGEE. Trimming removed 0 bases from V and 9 bases from J; junction bases left unmatched: 4. The PCR contained 60 Vbeta and 13 Jbeta primers. The assay was immunoSEQ multiplex PCR, and TCRdb's table has in-frame clones only and misses some. The sample lists about 110,000 clones; about 76% were seen once. Input material: PBMCs. The chain has TRBV9 and TRBJ2-3; 7 nucleotides agree with TRBD2. The receptor's source is a woman in her forties or fifties in good health and CMV-seropositive. CDR3 region: CASSVVGEGTQYF. CDR3 sequence (DNA): TGTGCCAGCAGCGTAGTGGGGGAGGGGACGCAGTATTTT.